The next 10 T cell receptor beta chains were all read from a single sample in a study of cytomegalovirus exposure and HLA in healthy donors. The PCR contained 60 Vbeta and 13 Jbeta primers. Sequencing used immunoSEQ multiplex PCR; TCRdb keeps in-frame clones, though not all of them. Of around 120,000 clones listed, about 80% are singletons. Source material: PBMCs. The origin of the receptors is a male donor in good health and CMV-seronegative.

The chain carries TRBV28 and TRBJ2-7; a possible D gene is TRBD2 (6 bases). CDR1 MDHEN and CDR2 SYDVKM come from the germline V gene. The CDR3 spans 15 residues. V dropped 5 bases and J dropped 2 bases, with 16 bases sitting between them. Here the CDR3 reads CASSMMAGLAYEQYF. For the CDR3, the DNA is TGTGCCAGCAGTATGATGGCGGGGTTAGCCTACGAGCAGTACTTC.

The chain uses TRBV5-1 and TRBJ2-7; D is possibly TRBD2 (6 bases). This CDR3 is 17 amino acids long. The germline V and J ends were trimmed by 4 bases and 2 bases, with 22 bases remaining between them. Germline values: CDR1 SGHRS, CDR2 YFSETQ. The chain's CDR3 is CASSGVTSGLMTYEQYF. CDR3 coding DNA: TGCGCCAGCAGCGGAGTAACTTCGGGACTTATGACCTACGAGCAGTACTTC.

The chain recombines TRBV7-6 with TRBJ2-7; D possibly corresponds to TRBD1 (8 bases). Deletions cut 1 base from V and 4 bases from J, with 14 bases between. Germline V gene sequence: CDR1 SGHVS, CDR2 FNYEAQ. CDR3 length equals 15 residues. CDR3 in amino acids: CASSLETGGGYEQYF. CDR3 DNA sequence: TGTGCCAGCAGCTTAGAAACAGGGGGAGGGTACGAGCAGTACTTC.

V gene TRBV30 combines with J gene TRBJ1-2; tentative D call: TRBD1 (5 bases). This CDR3 spans 12 amino acids. Germline loops: CDR1 GTSNPN, CDR2 SVGIG (reference sequence). V was cut by 5 bases and J by 5 bases, with 12 bases left in between. CDR3 loop: CAWGRGAYGYTF. As DNA, the CDR3 is TGTGCCTGGGGGCGCGGGGCTTATGGCTACACCTTC.

V and J are TRBV5-4 and TRBJ2-7; 11 nucleotides line up with TRBD1. CDR3 length equals 15 residues. V dropped 4 bases and J dropped 2; count of bases not matched to a gene: 5. Germline CDR1 and CDR2: SGHNT and YYREEE (reference sequence). The CDR3: CASSPGQGAAYEQYF. The CDR3 bases are TGTGCCAGCAGCCCAGGACAGGGGGCCGCCTACGAGCAGTACTTC.

In DNA form, the CDR3 reads TGTGCCAGCAGTGAGACACTTCGCGAGTACTTC. It codes for CASSETLREYF. The chain carries TRBV2 and TRBJ2-5; the D is unclear. Trimming pared 3 bases from V and 12 bases from J, leaving 11 bases between. The V gene's germline CDR1 is SNHLY and CDR2 FYNNEI. CDR3 length: 11 residues.

The rearrangement joins TRBV7-8 to TRBJ1-2, with 7 bases lining up with TRBD1. The CDR3 length is 15 residues. V shed 1 base and J 10 bases; nucleotides not matched to a gene: 12. CDR1 and CDR2 from the germline V gene are SGHVS and FQNEAQ. CDR3 amino acids: CASSLDQWTGLFYTF. The DNA of the CDR3 is TGTGCCAGCAGCTTAGACCAATGGACAGGATTATTCTACACCTTC.

This chain links TRBV14 with TRBJ1-4; 7 bases are a match to TRBD1. The junction had 1 base not matched to a gene; V was cut back by 3 bases and J by 6 bases. The CDR3 totals 13 residues. Germline lookup yields CDR1 SGHDN and CDR2 FVKESK. CDR3 nucleotide sequence: TGTGCCAGCAGCCACGGGACAGATGAAAAACTGTTTTTT. This codes for CASSHGTDEKLFF. Combining the CDR3 with reference TRBV14 and TRBJ1-4 gives the whole variable domain EAGVTQFPSHSVIEKGQTVTLRCDPISGHDNLYWYRRVMGKEIKFLLHFVKESKQDESGMPNNRFLAERTGGTYSTLKVQPAELEDSGVYFCASSHGTDEKLFFGSGTQLSVL.

The chain combines TRBV10-2 with TRBJ2-1, with 7 bases that match TRBD2. Losses at the gene ends were 6 bases for V and 6 bases for J; bases not matched to a gene: 14. CDR3 size: 16 residues. Germline V CDR1 and CDR2: WSHSY, SAAADI. The CDR3 bases are TGCGCCAGCAGGCTAGCGGAAGACATCCTAGGCAATGAGCAGTTCTTC. Its protein is CASRLAEDILGNEQFF.

The chain recombines TRBV27 with TRBJ1-6, with 8 nucleotides matching TRBD1. The germline V gene has CDR1 MNHEY and CDR2 SMNVEV (reference sequence). The CDR3 contains 16 residues. V was pared by 6 bases and J by 3 bases, with 7 bases of the junction left unmatched. CDR3 nucleotide sequence: TGTGCCAGCAGGCAACCAGGGGGCCGCTATAATTCACCCCTCCACTTT. Translating it yields CASRQPGGRYNSPLHF.